Described below is a single T cell receptor beta chain sequence and its context. This sample was taken from a study of blood T cell repertoires in COVID-19. Study summary: Italy, Spain and the United States were the sources of the convalescent and acute COVID-19 samples. In each case, the material was cDNA or gDNA derived from T cells, B-cell-depleted T cells, or PBMCs.

The authors' processing: Amplification of reference gene primers was used by the study to estimate nucleated cell counts. Only in-frame clones appear in the TCRdb table, and some are missing; sequencing was by immunoSEQ multiplex PCR. The DNA gave D and trimming, while V, J and clone size come from that table. The sample holds roughly 290,000 clones, around 87% seen once. Sequencing was carried out using peripheral blood. This TCR came from a woman aged 45 to 65 who had recovered from COVID-19.

CDR3 loop: CASRETGIDTDTQYF. As DNA, the CDR3 is TGTGCCAGCAGGGAGACAGGGATCGACACAGATACGCAGTATTTT. The genes are TRBV2 and TRBJ2-3, with 7 nucleotides matching TRBD1. Germline lookup yields CDR1 SNHLY and CDR2 FYNNEI. This CDR3 has 15 amino acids. After removal of 6 bases from V and 2 bases from J, the junction contained 8 bases not matched to a gene.